This T cell receptor (beta chain) emerged from a study of blood T cells in healthy people across ages. Study outcomes and limitations: Unsorted PBMCs blocked a conclusive comparison of naive and antigen-experienced cells.

The CDR3 consists of 16 residues. J lost 9 bases, V lost 4 bases, and 16 bases had no gene match. CDR1 and CDR2 from the germline V gene are DFQATT and SNEGSKA (reference sequence). This clonotype was counted between two and nine times. As yet, its antigen is unknown. PCR was performed a second time for roughly 7 to 11 cycles using a sample-barcoded 5' primer and a J-beta primer mix. Via MiXCR, TCRdb re-called the 5' RACE reads, giving one row per CDR3 protein. This table holds around 990,000 distinct CDR3 sequences, 25% found once. This sample was also put to use in a study of T cells of mothers and their children. That work adds: Samples were provided by three healthy Caucasian mothers and their six children. cDNA synthesis used all extracted RNA, approximately 1.5 ug per 15 ul. There were over 8.5 million TCR beta CDR3 reads from each mother and a few million from each child.

The chain uses TRBV20-1 and TRBJ2-5; 11 positions match TRBD2. The source is a girl between 2 and 10 years old in good health. Sequencing was done on a sample of blood. The CDR3 DNA reads as TGCAGTGCTACCGTGACTAGCGGGATATCGCGTCGGTCCCAGTACTTC. This gives the protein CSATVTSGISRRSQYF.